One and the same sample provided the 22 T cell receptor beta chains below, sequenced in a study of regulatory T cells in long-lasting Graves disease. As for time point: newly diagnosed GD, antithyroid drugs for less than 3 months. The TCR library was made from RNA extracted from PBMCs. CDR3-region Arm-PCR and iRepertoire HTBI primers produced the TCR beta libraries. TCRdb ran MiXCR on the multiplex PCR reads and lists one entry per CDR3 protein. The sample comprises about 460,000 distinct CDR3 sequences, 13% to 15% of which are singletons, and approximately 19% rests with the top ten. These data were likewise used in another study, on T cells in Graves' hyperthyroidism and ophthalmopathy.

Sequencing used peripheral blood mononuclear cells (PBMCs), obtained at new diagnosis, from a patient treated with antithyroid drugs. These receptors all stem from a woman between 45 and 60 years old with Graves disease.

This clonotype is categorized as medium-sized. The V and J genes are TRBV19 and TRBJ1-1, with D perhaps TRBD1 (5 bases). V was cut by 6 bases and J by 1 base, with 9 bases left in between. The CDR3 has 13 residues. The germline V gene has CDR1 LNHDA and CDR2 SQIVND (reference sequence). As DNA, the CDR3 is TGTGCCAGTAGACCCAGGGAGAACACTGAAGCTTTCTTT. It specifies CASRPRENTEAFF.

This clonotype has just a few counts. The J gene is TRBJ1-1, the V gene TRBV7-6, with D maybe TRBD1 (6 bases). V was clipped by 1 base and J by 5 bases, with 11 bases between them. Germline V gene lookup returns CDR1 SGHVS and CDR2 FNYEAQ. This CDR3 region has 14 residues. DNA for the CDR3: TGTGCCAGCAGCTTAGACAGGGTGGAGACTGAAGCTTTCTTT. It encodes CASSLDRVETEAFF.

The table lists this clonotype with many counts. The chain joins TRBV5-1 to TRBJ2-5, with TRBD2 matching 9 bases. V trimming: 4 bases; J trimming: 5 bases; junction bases outside the gene matches: 9. There are 15 residues in the CDR3. CDR1 is SGHRS, CDR2 YFSETQ, per germline. In nucleotides, the CDR3 is TGCGCCAGCAGCGCACCGGGACTAGCCGGCGAGACCCAGTACTTC. It encodes CASSAPGLAGETQYF.

The DNA for the CDR3 is TGTGCCAGCAGCGCGGACAGGGGCTTCCACAATGAGCAGTTCTTC. Translation gives CASSADRGFHNEQFF. This sequence joins TRBV28 and TRBJ2-1; 9 bases match TRBD1. Germline V lookup: CDR1 MDHEN, CDR2 SYDVKM. Trimming took 6 bases from V and 5 from J; bases not matched to a gene: 8. The CDR3 runs 15 residues.

There are many counts of this clonotype. The chain couples TRBV5-6 to TRBJ2-3, with TRBD2 identical over 7 bases. V lost 2 bases to trimming and J lost 1 base; unmatched junction nucleotides: 4. Germline lookup yields CDR1 SGHDT and CDR2 YYEEEE. This CDR3 has 15 residues. CDR3 nucleotide sequence: TGTGCCAGCAGCTTCGGTACTAGCGGCACAGATACGCAGTATTTT. It codes for CASSFGTSGTDTQYF.

This clonotype came up a few times. The CDR3 loop reads CASSLALSSTDTQYF. The CDR3 DNA follows: TGCGCCAGCAGCTTGGCCCTGTCTAGCACAGATACGCAGTATTTT. This rearrangement joins TRBV5-1 to TRBJ2-3; D is undetermined. V was shortened by 0 bases and J by 0 bases, with 8 bases between the two germline ends. This CDR3 is 15 amino acids long. Germline V gene sequence: CDR1 SGHRS, CDR2 YFSETQ.

The CDR3 bases are TGTGCCAGTAGTGGTCGCGGGACAGGCCTAAATCAGCCCCAGCATTTT. Residues: CASSGRGTGLNQPQHF. The chain has TRBV19 and TRBJ1-5, with TRBD1 matching over 8 bases. CDR3 length: 16 amino acids. V was pared by 5 bases and J by 4 bases, with 10 bases of the junction left unmatched. Germline CDR1 reads LNHDA; CDR2 reads SQIVND (reference sequence).

The genes are TRBV4-1 and TRBJ2-1, with D possibly being TRBD1 (6 bases). Germline V gene sequence: CDR1 MGHRA, CDR2 YSYEKL. CDR3 length: 15 amino acids. V was clipped by 1 base and J by 4 bases, with 11 bases between them. The CDR3 DNA follows: TGCGCCAGCAGCCAAGTTAACAGGGAGTACAATGAGCAGTTCTTC. It specifies CASSQVNREYNEQFF.

This clonotype appeared many times. The J gene is TRBJ1-3, the V gene TRBV18, with TRBD1 as a possible D gene (6 bases). Germline values: CDR1 KGHSH, CDR2 LQKENI. The V gene lost 2 bases and the J gene lost 1 base, with 15 bases spanning the gap. This CDR3 is 17 amino acids long. CDR3 region: CASSPILDRMSGNTIYF. CDR3 DNA sequence: TGTGCCAGCTCACCAATACTCGACAGGATGTCTGGAAACACCATATATTTT.

This clonotype was counted at least ten times. The V call is TRBV2, the J call TRBJ2-2, with TRBD1 matching over 9 bases. Unmatched junction bases numbered 12, after V lost 1 base and J lost 9 bases. Germline lookup yields CDR1 SNHLY and CDR2 FYNNEI. This CDR3 contains 17 residues. The DNA for the CDR3 is TGTGCCAGCAGTGAAGGAGCCGGGACAGGGAAGTTCCGGGAGCTGTTTTTT. This codes for CASSEGAGTGKFRELFF.

The rearrangement joins TRBV9 to TRBJ2-1, with 11 bases lining up with TRBD1. Germline V CDR1 and CDR2: SGDLS, YYNGEE. The CDR3 spans 14 residues. J lost 6 bases, V lost 3 bases, and 2 bases had no gene match. The CDR3 is CASSAGQGANEQFF. The CDR3 DNA sequence: TGTGCCAGCAGCGCAGGACAGGGGGCCAATGAGCAGTTCTTC.

This clonotype occurred many times. The chain joins TRBV18 to TRBJ2-3, with D perhaps given as TRBD1 or TRBD2 (5 bases each). The length of the CDR3 is 15 residues. The V and J ends lost 3 bases and 1 base respectively, with 11 bases between them. Germline CDR1 KGHSH, CDR2 LQKENI. The DNA for the CDR3 is TGTGCCAGCTCACCCGCAGTGGGGGGCACAGATACGCAGTATTTT. It encodes CASSPAVGGTDTQYF.

This chain connects TRBV5-1 to TRBJ2-5; weak D call: TRBD1 (5 bases). The CDR3 runs to 14 residues. V was clipped by 2 bases and J by 3 bases, with 11 bases between them. Germline CDR1 SGHRS, CDR2 YFSETQ. The CDR3 spells CASSFLGREETQYF. CDR3 nucleotide sequence: TGCGCCAGCAGCTTTTTAGGCAGGGAAGAGACCCAGTACTTC.

This clonotype was detected only a few times. V gene TRBV7-9 combines with J gene TRBJ2-4, with 11 bases matching TRBD1. V was clipped by 1 base and J by 5 bases; unmatched bases: 4. This CDR3 is built from 16 residues. CDR1 and CDR2 (germline): SEHNR, FQNEAQ (reference sequence). The CDR3 nucleotides read TGTGCCAGCAGCTTAGGGACAGGGGGCATGGAAAACATTCAGTACTTC. Translation: CASSLGTGGMENIQYF.

This clonotype was seen many times. The CDR3, as DNA: TGTGCCAGCAGCGCGGGACTAGCGGGAGCAGGGAAATTCTTC. It is translated as CASSAGLAGAGKFF. V usage is TRBV7-3 and J usage is TRBJ2-1; 14 bases align to TRBD2. After removal of 5 bases from V and 16 bases from J, the junction contained 10 bases not matched to a gene. The CDR3 covers 14 residues. CDR1 is SGHTA and CDR2 is FQGTGA in the germline V gene.

As concerns this clonotype: Because the CDR3 is missing its conserved closing phenylalanine or tryptophan, this is likely a read error. The chain carries TRBV20-1 and TRBJ2-7; D may be TRBD2 (6 bases). V was pared by 5 bases and J by 2 bases, with 19 bases between. The V gene's germline CDR1 is DFQATT and CDR2 SNEGSKA (reference sequence). The CDR3 totals 15 residues. The CDR3 coding sequence is TGCAGTGCTCGCCGGGAGTCACGGGATCCCTACGAGCAGTACCTC. Translating it yields CSARRESRDPYEQYL.

The DNA of the CDR3 is TGTGCCAGCAGCTTAGGCATAGCGTCGGGGGCTTTCTTT. This encodes CASSLGIASGAFF. The chain uses TRBV7-9 and TRBJ1-1; D is ambiguous. The V gene lost 1 base and the J gene lost 11 bases, with 14 bases spanning the gap. CDR1 is SEHNR and CDR2 is FQNEAQ in the germline V gene (reference sequence). The CDR3 length is 13 residues.

This clonotype has a handful of counts. The chain uses TRBV20-1 and TRBJ1-5; D not certain. Trimming shortened V by 6 bases and J by 2 bases, and 20 bases separated the two germline ends. The CDR3 has 16 residues. The V gene's germline CDR1 is DFQATT and CDR2 SNEGSKA (reference sequence). CDR3 DNA sequence: TGCAGTGCCAGCCGCGATGGGTATATGGGCAATCAGCCCCAGCATTTT. Its protein product is CSASRDGYMGNQPQHF.

The CDR3: CASSDVRVGATNEKLFF. The CDR3 DNA reads as TGTGCCAGCAGTGACGTCAGGGTGGGAGCAACTAATGAAAAACTGTTTTTT. The rearrangement uses TRBV2 and TRBJ1-4; maybe TRBD1 (5 bases). The CDR3 contains 17 residues. The germline CDR1 and CDR2 sequences are SNHLY and FYNNEI. V was pared by 3 bases and J by 0 bases, with 14 bases between.

The chain joins TRBV18 to TRBJ2-1, with D hard to call. The germline V and J ends were trimmed by 1 base and 2 bases, with 9 bases remaining between them. Per germline, CDR1 KGHSH and CDR2 LQKENI. The CDR3 is made up of 15 amino acids. The CDR3 nucleotides read TGTGCCAGCTCACCACTGGGCGGCCCCTACAATGAGCAGTTCTTC. It yields the protein CASSPLGGPYNEQFF.

Turning to this clonotype: This may come from a read error, since a much larger clone is one base off. The chain recombines TRBV10-3 with TRBJ2-5, with TRBD1 as a possible D gene (6 bases). Germline V lookup: CDR1 ENHRY, CDR2 SYGVKD. The CDR3 extends over 14 amino acids. CDR3 amino acids: CAISEAGVEKTQHF. The CDR3 DNA reads TGTGCCATCAGTGAGGCAGGGGTCGAAAAGACCCAGCACTTC.

This clonotype occurred many times. The chain carries TRBV9 and TRBJ1-1; TRBD1 aligns across 9 bases. The ends lost 3 bases at V and 0 bases at J; junction bases unmatched: 6. Germline CDR1 and CDR2: SGDLS and YYNGEE. This CDR3 contains 16 residues. CDR3 sequence (DNA): TGTGCCAGCAGCGCGGGACAGGGTGTGGTGAACACTGAAGCTTTCTTT. Amino acids: CASSAGQGVVNTEAFF.